This entry is about one TCR beta chain. The antigen remains unidentified. These data belong to a study of OX40 agonist ivuxolimab in advanced cancers. Study information: The patients got ivuxolimab, which is an agonistic anti-OX40 (CD134) antibody.

Study-wide results and limits: Clones of CD4+ and CD8+ blood T cells grew by week 6 at doses of 0.1 to 3.0 mg/kg. The study found that CD8+ T cells averaged more expanded clones than CD4+.

The CDR3 consists of 15 residues. Trimming took 3 bases from V and 1 from J; bases not matched to a gene: 5. Germline assignment: CDR1 ENHRY and CDR2 SYGVKD. Clones were read by immunoSEQ multiplex PCR, and TCRdb kept only the in-frame ones, dropping some. The sample gives some 70,000 clones, 75% to 95% of which show up once; roughly 1% is in the top ten. This chain links TRBV10-3 with TRBJ1-1; the match to TRBD1 covers 7 bases. Sequencing used CD4+ or CD8+ T cells sorted from blood, obtained in a trial of the OX40 agonist ivuxolimab. This TCR was recovered from an adult with an advanced solid tumor such as melanoma, head and neck, liver or kidney cancer. In nucleotides, the CDR3 is TGTGCCATCAGTGATAGGGGACAGAGGAACACTGAAGCTTTCTTT. Translation: CAISDRGQRNTEAFF.